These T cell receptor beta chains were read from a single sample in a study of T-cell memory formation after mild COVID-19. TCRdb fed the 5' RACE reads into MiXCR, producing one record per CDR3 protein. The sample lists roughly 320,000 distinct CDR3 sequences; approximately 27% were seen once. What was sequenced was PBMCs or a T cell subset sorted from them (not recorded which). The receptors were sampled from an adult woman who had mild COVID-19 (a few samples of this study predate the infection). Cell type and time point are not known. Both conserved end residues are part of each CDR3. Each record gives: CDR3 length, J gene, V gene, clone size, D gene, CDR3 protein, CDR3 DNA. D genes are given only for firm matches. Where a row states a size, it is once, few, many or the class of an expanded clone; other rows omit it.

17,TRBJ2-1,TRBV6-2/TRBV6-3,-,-,CASSYSRATSLYNEQFF,TGTGCCAGCAGTTATTCCCGGGCCACCTCGCTCTACAATGAGCAGTTCTTC
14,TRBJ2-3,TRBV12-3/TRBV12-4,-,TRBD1,CASSSDTGGDTQYF,TGTGCCAGCAGTTCTGATACAGGGGGCGATACGCAGTATTTT
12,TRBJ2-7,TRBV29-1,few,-,CSGTGNAYEQYF,TGCAGCGGTACAGGTAATGCCTACGAGCAGTACTTC
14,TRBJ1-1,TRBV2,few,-,CASLGDEWGTEAFF,TGTGCCAGCCTAGGAGACGAGTGGGGCACTGAAGCTTTCTTT
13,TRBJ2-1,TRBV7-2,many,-,CASSLEAGNEQFF,TGTGCCAGCAGCTTAGAGGCGGGAAATGAGCAGTTCTTC
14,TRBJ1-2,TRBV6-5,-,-,CASSYSTQGGGYTF,TGTGCCAGCAGTTACTCGACACAGGGAGGAGGCTACACCTTC
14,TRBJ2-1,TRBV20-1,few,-,CSARNRTSYNEQFF,TGCAGTGCTAGGAATCGGACCTCCTACAATGAGCAGTTCTTC
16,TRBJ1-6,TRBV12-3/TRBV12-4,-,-,CASSRYGQAANSPLHF,TGTGCCAGCAGTCGCTATGGACAAGCAGCTAATTCACCCCTCCACTTT
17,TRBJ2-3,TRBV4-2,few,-,CASSQDLHASGTDTQYF,TGTGCCAGCAGCCAAGATCTTCACGCTAGCGGCACAGATACGCAGTATTTT
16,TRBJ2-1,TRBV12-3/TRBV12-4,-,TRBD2,CASSPIAGGLYNEQFF,TGTGCCAGCAGTCCCATAGCGGGGGGGCTCTACAATGAGCAGTTCTTC
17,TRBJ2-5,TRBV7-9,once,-,CASSQRGQGRLQETQYF,TGTGCCAGCAGCCAGCGAGGCCAGGGACGACTTCAAGAGACCCAGTACTTC
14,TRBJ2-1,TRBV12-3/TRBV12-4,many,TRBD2,CASSLGGLANEQFF,TGTGCCAGCAGTTTAGGGGGACTAGCCAATGAGCAGTTCTTC
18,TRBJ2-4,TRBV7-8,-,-,CASSLEARDTLAKNIQYF,TGTGCCAGCAGCTTAGAGGCCCGAGATACCCTAGCCAAAAACATTCAGTACTTC
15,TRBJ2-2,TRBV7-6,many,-,CASGTGIRNTGELFF,TGTGCCAGCGGGACCGGGATAAGGAACACCGGGGAGCTGTTTTTT
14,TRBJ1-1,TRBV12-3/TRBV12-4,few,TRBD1,CASSQTGLGTEAFF,TGTGCCAGCAGCCAGACAGGGTTGGGCACTGAAGCTTTCTTT
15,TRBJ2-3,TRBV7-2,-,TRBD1,CASRPTGTVADTQYF,TGTGCCAGCAGACCGACCGGGACAGTAGCAGATACGCAGTATTTT
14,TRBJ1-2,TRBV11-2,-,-,CASSLDPLGYGYTF,TGTGCCAGCAGCTTAGATCCGTTGGGATATGGCTACACCTTC
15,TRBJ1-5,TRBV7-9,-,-,CASSLGTTTNQPQHF,TGTGCCAGCAGCTTAGGGACTACAACTAATCAGCCCCAGCATTTT
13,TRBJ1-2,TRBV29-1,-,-,CSVEDDETYGYTF,TGCAGCGTTGAAGATGATGAGACCTATGGCTACACCTTC
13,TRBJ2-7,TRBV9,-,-,CASSVGQRDEQYF,TGTGCCAGCAGCGTAGGACAGAGGGACGAGCAGTACTTC
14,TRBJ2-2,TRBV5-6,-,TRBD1,CASRRQGGTGELFF,TGTGCCAGCAGGAGACAGGGCGGCACCGGGGAGCTGTTTTTT
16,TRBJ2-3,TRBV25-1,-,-,CASSEYYSRGTDTQYF,TGTGCCAGTAGTGAATATTACTCCAGAGGCACAGATACGCAGTATTTT
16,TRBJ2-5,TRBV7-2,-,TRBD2,CASTLSGGAATETQYF,TGTGCCAGCACCCTAAGCGGGGGGGCTGCTACGGAGACCCAGTACTTC
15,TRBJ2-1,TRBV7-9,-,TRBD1,CASRRQGSSYNEQFF,TGTGCCAGCAGGCGACAGGGGAGCTCCTACAATGAGCAGTTCTTC
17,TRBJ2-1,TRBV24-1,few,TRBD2,CATSDPGLAGANNEQFF,TGTGCCACCAGTGACCCGGGACTAGCGGGAGCCAACAATGAGCAGTTCTTC
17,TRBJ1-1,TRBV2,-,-,CASLESRGSASNTEAFF,TGTGCCAGCCTCGAATCGAGGGGGTCGGCCTCGAACACTGAAGCTTTCTTT
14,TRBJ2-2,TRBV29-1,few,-,CSVGPRGGTGELFF,TGCAGCGTCGGGCCCAGGGGGGGGACCGGGGAGCTGTTTTTT
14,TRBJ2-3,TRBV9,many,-,CASSPMIGTDTQYF,TGTGCCAGCAGCCCAATGATTGGCACAGATACGCAGTATTTT
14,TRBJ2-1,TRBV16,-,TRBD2,CASSRVGGYNEQFF,TGTGCCAGCAGCCGGGTCGGGGGGTACAATGAGCAGTTCTTC
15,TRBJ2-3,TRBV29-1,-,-,CSVGTSRVGTDTQYF,TGCAGCGTCGGAACTTCGCGGGTAGGCACAGATACGCAGTATTTT
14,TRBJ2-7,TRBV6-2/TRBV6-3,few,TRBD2,CASSHLAGSYEQYF,TGTGCCAGCAGTCACCTAGCGGGTTCCTACGAGCAGTACTTC
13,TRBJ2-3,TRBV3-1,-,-,CASSQAATDTQYF,TGTGCCAGCAGCCAAGCAGCGACAGATACGCAGTATTTT
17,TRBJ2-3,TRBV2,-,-,CASSGSPDGKGTDTQYF,TGTGCCAGCAGTGGATCCCCTGACGGGAAGGGCACAGATACGCAGTATTTT
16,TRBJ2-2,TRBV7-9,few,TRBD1,CASRRADTGGDGELFF,TGTGCCAGCAGACGAGCCGATACAGGGGGCGACGGGGAGCTGTTTTTT
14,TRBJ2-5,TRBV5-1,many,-,CASSREPSQETQYF,TGCGCCAGCAGCCGGGAACCCTCTCAAGAGACCCAGTACTTC
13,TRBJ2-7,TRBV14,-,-,CASSQDSYYEQYF,TGTGCCAGCAGCCAAGACAGCTACTACGAGCAGTACTTC
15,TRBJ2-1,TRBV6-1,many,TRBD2,CASSRDGGAYNEQFF,TGTGCCAGCAGTAGAGACGGGGGGGCCTACAATGAGCAGTTCTTC
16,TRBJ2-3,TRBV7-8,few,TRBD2,CASSSGTSGERDTQYF,TGTGCCAGCAGTTCCGGGACTAGCGGGGAAAGAGATACGCAGTATTTT
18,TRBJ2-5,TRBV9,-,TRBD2,CASSPRKGAGGRQETQYF,TGTGCCAGCAGCCCCCGGAAGGGTGCGGGAGGGCGGCAAGAGACCCAGTACTTC
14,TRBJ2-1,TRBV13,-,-,CASAYRMGSNEQFF,TGTGCCAGCGCCTACAGGATGGGGAGCAATGAGCAGTTCTTC
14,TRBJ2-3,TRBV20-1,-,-,CSARDWDSTDTQYF,TGCAGTGCTAGAGATTGGGATAGCACAGATACGCAGTATTTT
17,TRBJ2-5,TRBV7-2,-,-,CASSPGTGSVTWKTQYF,TGTGCCAGCAGCCCCGGGACGGGATCGGTGACTTGGAAGACCCAGTACTTC
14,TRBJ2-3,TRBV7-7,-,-,CASSPRKGTDTQYF,TGTGCCAGCAGCCCCCGGAAGGGCACAGATACGCAGTATTTT
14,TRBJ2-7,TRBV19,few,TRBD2,CASSILAESYEQYF,TGTGCCAGTAGTATCCTAGCGGAATCCTACGAGCAGTACTTC
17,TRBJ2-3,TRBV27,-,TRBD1,CASSTRDRGLAEDTQYF,TGTGCCAGCAGTACCCGGGACAGGGGCTTAGCCGAAGATACGCAGTATTTT
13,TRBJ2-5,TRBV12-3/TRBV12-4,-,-,CASKRVPQETQYF,TGTGCCAGCAAGCGGGTTCCACAAGAGACCCAGTACTTC
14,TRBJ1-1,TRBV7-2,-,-,CASSLVSGTLEAFF,TGTGCCAGCAGCTTAGTTTCGGGGACACTTGAAGCTTTCTTT
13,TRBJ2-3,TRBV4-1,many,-,CASSQPNGDTQYF,TGCGCCAGCAGCCAACCTAACGGGGATACGCAGTATTTT
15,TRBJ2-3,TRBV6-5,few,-,CASRKTGASTDTQYF,TGTGCCAGCAGAAAAACCGGGGCCAGCACAGATACGCAGTATTTT
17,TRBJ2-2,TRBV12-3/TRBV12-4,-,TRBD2,CASRDTSGVTNTGELFF,TGTGCCAGCAGAGATACTAGCGGGGTCACCAACACCGGGGAGCTGTTTTTT
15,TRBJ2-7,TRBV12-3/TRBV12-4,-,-,CASSLSGLGSYEQYF,TGTGCCAGCAGTTTATCTGGTCTGGGGTCCTACGAGCAGTACTTC
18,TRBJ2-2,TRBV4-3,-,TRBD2,CASSQSYAGLAGFGELFF,TGCGCCAGCAGCCAAAGCTATGCGGGACTAGCGGGATTCGGGGAGCTGTTTTTT
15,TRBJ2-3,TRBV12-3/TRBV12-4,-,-,CASSLGRVPTDTQYF,TGTGCCAGCAGTTTGGGGCGCGTCCCCACAGATACGCAGTATTTT
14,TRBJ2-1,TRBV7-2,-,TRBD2,CASSLNSGEAEQFF,TGTGCCAGCAGCTTAAATAGCGGGGAGGCTGAGCAGTTCTTC
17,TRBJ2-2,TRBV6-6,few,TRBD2,CASSWSSGRFYTGELFF,TGTGCCAGCAGTTGGTCTAGCGGGAGGTTTTACACCGGGGAGCTGTTTTTT
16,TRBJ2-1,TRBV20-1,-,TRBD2,CSARDTRLAGDYEQFF,TGCAGTGCTAGAGATACGCGCCTAGCGGGAGACTATGAGCAGTTCTTC